Shown below are 8 T cell receptor beta chains from a single sample sequenced in a study of T cells in Graves' hyperthyroidism and ophthalmopathy. There were TCR beta CDR3 regions amplified from RNA transcripts. The primer set for the first-round RT-PCR of the TCR CDR3 was HTBI. TCRdb reanalysed the multiplex PCR reads using MiXCR and keeps one entry per CDR3 protein. The repertoire holds some 420,000 distinct CDR3 sequences, with roughly 15% as singletons. The source material was blood. These receptors were obtained from a woman in her late teens or twenties with Graves' hyperthyroidism.

Ten or more counts support this clonotype. The V and J genes are TRBV10-3 and TRBJ1-1; the D is unclear. There are 13 residues in the CDR3. The germline gives CDR1 ENHRY, CDR2 SYGVKD. V lost 6 bases to trimming and J lost 3 bases, with 11 bases between them. CDR3 loop: CAIRSLGDTEAFF. The CDR3 DNA sequence: TGTGCCATCAGGAGTCTTGGGGACACTGAAGCTTTCTTT.

This clonotype has more than one count but fewer than ten. The chain uses TRBV7-8 and TRBJ2-4; TRBD2 is a possible D gene (7 bases). The CDR3 consists of 16 residues. With 5 bases removed from V and 3 bases from J, the gap between germline ends came to 17 bases. From germline, CDR1 is SGHVS and CDR2 FQNEAQ. In DNA form, the CDR3 reads TGTGCCAGCAGCCACAGGGTGGGGGGGGTCAAAAACATTCAGTACTTC. This sequence encodes CASSHRVGGVKNIQYF.

This clonotype was seen repeatedly, ten times or more. The CDR3: CASSGGREGRDTQYF. The CDR3 DNA follows: TGTGCCAGCAGCGGGGGGCGGGAGGGCCGAGATACGCAGTATTTT. The J gene is TRBJ2-3, the V gene TRBV6-1; TRBD2 matches 9 bases. V gave up 6 bases and J gave up 5 bases; unmatched junction bases: 9. This CDR3 region has 15 residues. Germline V gene data show CDR1 as MNHNS and CDR2 as SASEGT.

This clonotype was observed at least ten times. The rearrangement uses TRBV5-1 and TRBJ1-1, with 9 positions matching TRBD1. With V trimmed by 2 bases and J by 1 base, 6 bases remained unmatched. The CDR3 spans 16 residues. Germline CDR1 and CDR2: SGHRS and YFSETQ. The CDR3 sequence is CASSFGQGYRNTEAFF. As DNA, the CDR3 is TGCGCCAGCAGCTTCGGACAGGGGTATAGGAACACTGAAGCTTTCTTT.

The genes are TRBV5-5 and TRBJ1-2; D might be TRBD1 (5 bases). The CDR3 contains 14 residues. V was cut by 2 bases and J by 0 bases, with 8 bases left in between. The V gene's germline CDR1 is SGHKS and CDR2 YYEKEE (reference sequence). Written as DNA, the CDR3 is TGTGCCAGCAGCTTACAGGAGACTAACTATGGCTACACCTTC. Translated, it gives CASSLQETNYGYTF.

The V and J genes are TRBV11-2 and TRBJ1-5; a weak D match, TRBD1 (6 bases). The CDR3 is made up of 13 amino acids. The germline V and J ends were trimmed by 4 bases and 7 bases, with 11 bases remaining between them. Germline CDR1 and CDR2: SGHAT and FQNNGV. DNA of the CDR3: TGTGCCAGCAGCTCTGGGGGCAGACAGCCCCAGCATTTT. Protein sequence: CASSSGGRQPQHF.

The chain recombines TRBV7-2 with TRBJ2-1, with TRBD1 matching 8 bases. The CDR3 has 15 amino acids. V trimming: 6 bases; J trimming: 3 bases; junction bases outside the gene matches: 7. Germline CDR1 and CDR2: SGHTA and FQGNSA. This chain's CDR3 is CASRDGTGDYNEQFF. In DNA form, the CDR3 reads TGTGCCAGCAGAGACGGGACAGGAGACTACAATGAGCAGTTCTTC. Filled out from reference TRBV7-2 and TRBJ2-1, the complete variable domain reads GAGVSQSPSNKVTEKGKDVELRCDPISGHTALYWYRQSLGQGLEFLIYFQGNSAPDKSGLPSDRFSAERTGGSVSTLTIQRTQQEDSAVYLCASRDGTGDYNEQFFGPGTRLTVL.

This clonotype has just a few counts. The chain recombines TRBV19 with TRBJ2-1, with a weak D call TRBD2 (5 bases). The CDR3 is 15 amino acids. In germline, CDR1 is LNHDA, CDR2 SQIVND (reference sequence). Between the trimmed V and J ends, which lost 1 base and 0 bases, there was a span of 7 bases. CDR3: CASSIGTSSYNEQFF. In DNA form, the CDR3 reads TGTGCCAGTAGTATAGGCACTAGCTCCTACAATGAGCAGTTCTTC. Supplemented by reference TRBV19 and TRBJ2-1, the full variable domain reads DGGITQSPKYLFRKEGQNVTLSCEQNLNHDAMYWYRQDPGQGLRLIYYSQIVNDFQKGDIAEGYSVSREKKESFPLTVTSAQKNPTAFYLCASSIGTSSYNEQFFGPGTRLTVL.